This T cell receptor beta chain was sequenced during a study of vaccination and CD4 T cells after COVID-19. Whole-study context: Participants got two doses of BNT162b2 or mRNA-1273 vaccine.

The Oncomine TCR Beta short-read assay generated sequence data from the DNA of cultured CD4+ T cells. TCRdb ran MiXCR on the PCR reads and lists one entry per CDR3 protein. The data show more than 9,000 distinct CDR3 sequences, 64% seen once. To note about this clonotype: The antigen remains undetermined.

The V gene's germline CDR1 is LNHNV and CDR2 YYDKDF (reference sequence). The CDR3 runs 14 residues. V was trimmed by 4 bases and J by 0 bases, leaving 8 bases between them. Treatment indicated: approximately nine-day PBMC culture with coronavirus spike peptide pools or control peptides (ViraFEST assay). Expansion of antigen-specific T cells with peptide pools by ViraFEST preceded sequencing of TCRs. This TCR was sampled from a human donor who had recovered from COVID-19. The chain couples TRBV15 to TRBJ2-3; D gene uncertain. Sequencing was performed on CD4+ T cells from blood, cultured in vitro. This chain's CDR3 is CATSTKGSTDTQYF. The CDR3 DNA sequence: TGTGCCACCAGCACTAAAGGGAGCACAGATACGCAGTATTTT.